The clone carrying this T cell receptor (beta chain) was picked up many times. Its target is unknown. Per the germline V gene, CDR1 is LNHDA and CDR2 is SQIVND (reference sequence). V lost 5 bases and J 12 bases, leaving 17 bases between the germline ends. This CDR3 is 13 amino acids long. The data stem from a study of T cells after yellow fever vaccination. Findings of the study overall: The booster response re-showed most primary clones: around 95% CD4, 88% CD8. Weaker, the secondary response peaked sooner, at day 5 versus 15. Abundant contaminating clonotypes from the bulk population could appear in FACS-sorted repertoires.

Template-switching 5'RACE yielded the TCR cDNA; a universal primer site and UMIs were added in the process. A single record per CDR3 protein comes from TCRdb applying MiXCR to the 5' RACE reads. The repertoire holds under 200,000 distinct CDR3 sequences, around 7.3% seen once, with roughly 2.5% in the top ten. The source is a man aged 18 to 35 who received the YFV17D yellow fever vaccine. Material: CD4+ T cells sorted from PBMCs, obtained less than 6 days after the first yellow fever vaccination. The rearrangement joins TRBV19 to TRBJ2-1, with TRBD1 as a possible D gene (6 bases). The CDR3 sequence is CASSVTGTLWQFF. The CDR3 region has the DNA TGTGCCAGTAGTGTCACAGGGACCTTGTGGCAGTTCTTC.